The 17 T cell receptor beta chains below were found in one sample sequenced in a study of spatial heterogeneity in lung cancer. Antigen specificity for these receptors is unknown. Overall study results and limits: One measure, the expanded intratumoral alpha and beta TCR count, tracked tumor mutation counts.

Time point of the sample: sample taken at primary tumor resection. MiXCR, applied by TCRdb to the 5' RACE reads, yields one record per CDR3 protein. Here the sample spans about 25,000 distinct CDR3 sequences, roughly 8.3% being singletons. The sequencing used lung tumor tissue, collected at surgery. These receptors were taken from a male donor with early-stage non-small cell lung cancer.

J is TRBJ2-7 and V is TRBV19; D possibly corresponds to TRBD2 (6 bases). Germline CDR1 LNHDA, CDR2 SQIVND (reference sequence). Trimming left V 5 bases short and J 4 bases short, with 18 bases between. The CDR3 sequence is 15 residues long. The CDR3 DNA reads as TGTGCCAGTAGTGTCGGGCGGGGAACGAAGTACGAGCAGTACTTC. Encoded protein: CASSVGRGTKYEQYF.

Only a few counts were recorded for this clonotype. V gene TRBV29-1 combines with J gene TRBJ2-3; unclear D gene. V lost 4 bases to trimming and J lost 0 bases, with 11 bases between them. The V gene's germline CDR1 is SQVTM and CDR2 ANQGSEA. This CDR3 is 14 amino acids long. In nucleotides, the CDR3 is TGCAGCGTTGGCATTTGGCCCAGCACAGATACGCAGTATTTT. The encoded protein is CSVGIWPSTDTQYF.

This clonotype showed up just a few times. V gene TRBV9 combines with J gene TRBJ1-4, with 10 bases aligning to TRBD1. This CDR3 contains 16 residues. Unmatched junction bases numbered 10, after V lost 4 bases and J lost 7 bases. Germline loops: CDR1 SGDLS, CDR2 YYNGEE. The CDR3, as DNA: TGTGCCAGCAGCCTCCGGGACAGGGGCCCTATTGAAAAACTGTTTTTT. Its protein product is CASSLRDRGPIEKLFF. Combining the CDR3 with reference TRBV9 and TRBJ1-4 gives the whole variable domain DSGVTQTPKHLITATGQRVTLRCSPRSGDLSVYWYQQSLDQGLQFLIQYYNGEERAKGNILERFSAQQFPDLHSELNLSSLELGDSALYFCASSLRDRGPIEKLFFGSGTQLSVL.

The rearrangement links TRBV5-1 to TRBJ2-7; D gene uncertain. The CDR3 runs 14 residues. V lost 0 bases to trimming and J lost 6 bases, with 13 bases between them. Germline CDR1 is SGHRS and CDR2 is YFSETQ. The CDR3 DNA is TGCGCCAGCAGCTTGGAAAGTCCCCGGAGCGAGCAGTACTTC. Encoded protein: CASSLESPRSEQYF.

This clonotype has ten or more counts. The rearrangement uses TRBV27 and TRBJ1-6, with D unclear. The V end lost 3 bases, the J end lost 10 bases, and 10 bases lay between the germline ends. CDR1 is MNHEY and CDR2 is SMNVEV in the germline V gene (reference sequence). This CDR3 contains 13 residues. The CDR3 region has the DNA TGTGCCAGCAGTTTGTGGGTAAACTCACCCCTCCACTTT. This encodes CASSLWVNSPLHF.

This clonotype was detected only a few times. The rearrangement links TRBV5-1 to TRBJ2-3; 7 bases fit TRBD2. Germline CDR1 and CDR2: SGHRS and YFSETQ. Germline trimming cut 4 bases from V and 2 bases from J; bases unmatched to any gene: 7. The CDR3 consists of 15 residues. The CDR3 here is CASSETSAYTDTQYF. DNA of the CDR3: TGCGCCAGCAGCGAAACTAGCGCTTACACAGATACGCAGTATTTT.

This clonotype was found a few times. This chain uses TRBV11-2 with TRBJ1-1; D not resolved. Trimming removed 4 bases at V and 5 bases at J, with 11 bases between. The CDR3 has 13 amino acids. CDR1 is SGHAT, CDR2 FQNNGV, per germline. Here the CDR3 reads CASSSYMGTEAFF. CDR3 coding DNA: TGTGCCAGCAGCTCTTACATGGGGACTGAAGCTTTCTTT.

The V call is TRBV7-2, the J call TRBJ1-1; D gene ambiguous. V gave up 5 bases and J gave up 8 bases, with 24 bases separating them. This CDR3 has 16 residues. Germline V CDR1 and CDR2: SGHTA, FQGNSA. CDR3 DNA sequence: TGTGCCAGCAGCCCCCGGTTGTCATCGTGGGGATCAGAAGCTTTCTTT. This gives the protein CASSPRLSSWGSEAFF.

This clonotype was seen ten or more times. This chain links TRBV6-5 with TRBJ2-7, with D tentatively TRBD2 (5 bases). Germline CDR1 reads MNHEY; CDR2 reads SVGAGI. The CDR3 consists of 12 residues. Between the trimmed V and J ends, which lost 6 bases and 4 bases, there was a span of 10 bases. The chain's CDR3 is CASSLTGYEQYF. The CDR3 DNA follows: TGTGCCAGCAGCCTAACGGGATACGAGCAGTACTTC.

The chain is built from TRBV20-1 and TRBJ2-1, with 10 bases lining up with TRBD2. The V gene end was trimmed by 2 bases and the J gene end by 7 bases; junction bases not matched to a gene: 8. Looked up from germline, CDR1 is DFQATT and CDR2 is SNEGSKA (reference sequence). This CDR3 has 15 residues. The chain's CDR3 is CSARTLAGGVNEQFF. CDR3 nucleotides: TGCAGTGCTAGAACATTAGCGGGAGGAGTGAATGAGCAGTTCTTC.

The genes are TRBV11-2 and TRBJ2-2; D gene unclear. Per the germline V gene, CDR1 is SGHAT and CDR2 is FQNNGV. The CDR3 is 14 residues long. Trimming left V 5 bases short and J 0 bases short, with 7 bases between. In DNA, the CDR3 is TGTGCCAGCAGCAGCCGGGCGAACACCGGGGAGCTGTTTTTT. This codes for CASSSRANTGELFF.

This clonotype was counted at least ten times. The CDR3 DNA sequence: TGTGCCAGCAGTTACCCTTCCCGGACAGGAACCTACGAGCAGTACTTC. It translates to CASSYPSRTGTYEQYF. The rearrangement uses TRBV6-6 and TRBJ2-7, with 7 nucleotides matching TRBD1. V was clipped by 2 bases and J by 2 bases; unmatched bases: 9. Per germline, CDR1 MNHNY and CDR2 SVGAGI (reference sequence). The CDR3 is 16 amino acids.

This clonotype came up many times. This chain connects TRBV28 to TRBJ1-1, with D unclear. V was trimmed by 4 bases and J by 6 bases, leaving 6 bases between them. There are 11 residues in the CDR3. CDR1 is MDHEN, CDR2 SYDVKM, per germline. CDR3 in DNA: TGTGCCAGCAGTTCCCTCGCTGAAGCTTTCTTT. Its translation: CASSSLAEAFF.

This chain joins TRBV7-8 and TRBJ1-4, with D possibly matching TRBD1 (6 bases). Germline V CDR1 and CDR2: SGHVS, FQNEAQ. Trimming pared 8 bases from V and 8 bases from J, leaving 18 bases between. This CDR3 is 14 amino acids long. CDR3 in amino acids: CASAPSDSREKLFF. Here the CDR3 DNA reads TGTGCCAGCGCTCCTTCGGACAGCCGAGAAAAACTGTTTTTT. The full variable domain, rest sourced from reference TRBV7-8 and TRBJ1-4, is GAGVSQSPRYKVAKRGQDVALRCDPISGHVSLFWYQQALGQGPEFLTYFQNEAQLDKSGLPSDRFFAERPEGSVSTLKIQRTQQEDSAVYLCASAPSDSREKLFFGSGTQLSVL.

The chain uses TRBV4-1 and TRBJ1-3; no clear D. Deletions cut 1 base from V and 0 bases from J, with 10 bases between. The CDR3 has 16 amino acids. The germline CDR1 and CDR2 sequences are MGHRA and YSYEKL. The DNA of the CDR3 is TGCGCCAGCAGCCAAGCACTGATTATCTCTGGAAACACCATATATTTT. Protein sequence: CASSQALIISGNTIYF.

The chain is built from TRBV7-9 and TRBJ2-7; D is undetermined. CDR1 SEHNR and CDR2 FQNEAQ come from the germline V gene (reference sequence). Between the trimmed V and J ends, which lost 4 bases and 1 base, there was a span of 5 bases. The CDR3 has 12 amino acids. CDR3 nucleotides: TGTGCCAGCAGCTGGCAGTCCTACGAGCAGTACTTC. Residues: CASSWQSYEQYF.

The CDR3 nucleotides read TGTGCCAGCAGTACCGGGCCGAACTACCAAGAGACCCAGTACTTC. Its protein is CASSTGPNYQETQYF. The V and J genes are TRBV12-3 or TRBV12-4 and TRBJ2-5; D is ambiguous. Trimming removed 5 bases at V and 0 bases at J, with 13 bases between. The CDR3 totals 15 residues.